The sequence of this T cell receptor (beta chain) was determined in a study of CD8 T cells in ankylosing spondylitis. Study conclusions and caveats: Clones tied to disease were said to be significantly enriched in matched ankylosing spondylitis synovial fluid. Seven to nine highly homologous variants made up a TCR beta motif, and this motif appeared characteristic of ankylosing spondylitis blood.

On this clonotype: Its antigen is not identified.

TCRdb reprocessed the 5' RACE reads with MiXCR, giving one entry per CDR3 protein. The data contain around 540,000 distinct CDR3 sequences, over 9.5% of them seen just once; the ten biggest clones take up approximately 6.3%. V was clipped by 0 bases and J by 4 bases; unmatched bases: 3. CDR3 size: 16 residues. The germline CDR1 and CDR2 sequences are ENHRY and SYGVKD. This TCR was recovered from a male donor with ankylosing spondylitis. The sequencing input was blood, either unsorted or a sorted T cell fraction (not recorded which). V usage is TRBV10-3 and J usage is TRBJ2-5; 12 positions agree with TRBD1. The CDR3 is CAISESRDRGRETQYF. As DNA, the CDR3 is TGTGCCATCAGTGAGTCACGGGACAGGGGGCGAGAGACCCAGTACTTC.